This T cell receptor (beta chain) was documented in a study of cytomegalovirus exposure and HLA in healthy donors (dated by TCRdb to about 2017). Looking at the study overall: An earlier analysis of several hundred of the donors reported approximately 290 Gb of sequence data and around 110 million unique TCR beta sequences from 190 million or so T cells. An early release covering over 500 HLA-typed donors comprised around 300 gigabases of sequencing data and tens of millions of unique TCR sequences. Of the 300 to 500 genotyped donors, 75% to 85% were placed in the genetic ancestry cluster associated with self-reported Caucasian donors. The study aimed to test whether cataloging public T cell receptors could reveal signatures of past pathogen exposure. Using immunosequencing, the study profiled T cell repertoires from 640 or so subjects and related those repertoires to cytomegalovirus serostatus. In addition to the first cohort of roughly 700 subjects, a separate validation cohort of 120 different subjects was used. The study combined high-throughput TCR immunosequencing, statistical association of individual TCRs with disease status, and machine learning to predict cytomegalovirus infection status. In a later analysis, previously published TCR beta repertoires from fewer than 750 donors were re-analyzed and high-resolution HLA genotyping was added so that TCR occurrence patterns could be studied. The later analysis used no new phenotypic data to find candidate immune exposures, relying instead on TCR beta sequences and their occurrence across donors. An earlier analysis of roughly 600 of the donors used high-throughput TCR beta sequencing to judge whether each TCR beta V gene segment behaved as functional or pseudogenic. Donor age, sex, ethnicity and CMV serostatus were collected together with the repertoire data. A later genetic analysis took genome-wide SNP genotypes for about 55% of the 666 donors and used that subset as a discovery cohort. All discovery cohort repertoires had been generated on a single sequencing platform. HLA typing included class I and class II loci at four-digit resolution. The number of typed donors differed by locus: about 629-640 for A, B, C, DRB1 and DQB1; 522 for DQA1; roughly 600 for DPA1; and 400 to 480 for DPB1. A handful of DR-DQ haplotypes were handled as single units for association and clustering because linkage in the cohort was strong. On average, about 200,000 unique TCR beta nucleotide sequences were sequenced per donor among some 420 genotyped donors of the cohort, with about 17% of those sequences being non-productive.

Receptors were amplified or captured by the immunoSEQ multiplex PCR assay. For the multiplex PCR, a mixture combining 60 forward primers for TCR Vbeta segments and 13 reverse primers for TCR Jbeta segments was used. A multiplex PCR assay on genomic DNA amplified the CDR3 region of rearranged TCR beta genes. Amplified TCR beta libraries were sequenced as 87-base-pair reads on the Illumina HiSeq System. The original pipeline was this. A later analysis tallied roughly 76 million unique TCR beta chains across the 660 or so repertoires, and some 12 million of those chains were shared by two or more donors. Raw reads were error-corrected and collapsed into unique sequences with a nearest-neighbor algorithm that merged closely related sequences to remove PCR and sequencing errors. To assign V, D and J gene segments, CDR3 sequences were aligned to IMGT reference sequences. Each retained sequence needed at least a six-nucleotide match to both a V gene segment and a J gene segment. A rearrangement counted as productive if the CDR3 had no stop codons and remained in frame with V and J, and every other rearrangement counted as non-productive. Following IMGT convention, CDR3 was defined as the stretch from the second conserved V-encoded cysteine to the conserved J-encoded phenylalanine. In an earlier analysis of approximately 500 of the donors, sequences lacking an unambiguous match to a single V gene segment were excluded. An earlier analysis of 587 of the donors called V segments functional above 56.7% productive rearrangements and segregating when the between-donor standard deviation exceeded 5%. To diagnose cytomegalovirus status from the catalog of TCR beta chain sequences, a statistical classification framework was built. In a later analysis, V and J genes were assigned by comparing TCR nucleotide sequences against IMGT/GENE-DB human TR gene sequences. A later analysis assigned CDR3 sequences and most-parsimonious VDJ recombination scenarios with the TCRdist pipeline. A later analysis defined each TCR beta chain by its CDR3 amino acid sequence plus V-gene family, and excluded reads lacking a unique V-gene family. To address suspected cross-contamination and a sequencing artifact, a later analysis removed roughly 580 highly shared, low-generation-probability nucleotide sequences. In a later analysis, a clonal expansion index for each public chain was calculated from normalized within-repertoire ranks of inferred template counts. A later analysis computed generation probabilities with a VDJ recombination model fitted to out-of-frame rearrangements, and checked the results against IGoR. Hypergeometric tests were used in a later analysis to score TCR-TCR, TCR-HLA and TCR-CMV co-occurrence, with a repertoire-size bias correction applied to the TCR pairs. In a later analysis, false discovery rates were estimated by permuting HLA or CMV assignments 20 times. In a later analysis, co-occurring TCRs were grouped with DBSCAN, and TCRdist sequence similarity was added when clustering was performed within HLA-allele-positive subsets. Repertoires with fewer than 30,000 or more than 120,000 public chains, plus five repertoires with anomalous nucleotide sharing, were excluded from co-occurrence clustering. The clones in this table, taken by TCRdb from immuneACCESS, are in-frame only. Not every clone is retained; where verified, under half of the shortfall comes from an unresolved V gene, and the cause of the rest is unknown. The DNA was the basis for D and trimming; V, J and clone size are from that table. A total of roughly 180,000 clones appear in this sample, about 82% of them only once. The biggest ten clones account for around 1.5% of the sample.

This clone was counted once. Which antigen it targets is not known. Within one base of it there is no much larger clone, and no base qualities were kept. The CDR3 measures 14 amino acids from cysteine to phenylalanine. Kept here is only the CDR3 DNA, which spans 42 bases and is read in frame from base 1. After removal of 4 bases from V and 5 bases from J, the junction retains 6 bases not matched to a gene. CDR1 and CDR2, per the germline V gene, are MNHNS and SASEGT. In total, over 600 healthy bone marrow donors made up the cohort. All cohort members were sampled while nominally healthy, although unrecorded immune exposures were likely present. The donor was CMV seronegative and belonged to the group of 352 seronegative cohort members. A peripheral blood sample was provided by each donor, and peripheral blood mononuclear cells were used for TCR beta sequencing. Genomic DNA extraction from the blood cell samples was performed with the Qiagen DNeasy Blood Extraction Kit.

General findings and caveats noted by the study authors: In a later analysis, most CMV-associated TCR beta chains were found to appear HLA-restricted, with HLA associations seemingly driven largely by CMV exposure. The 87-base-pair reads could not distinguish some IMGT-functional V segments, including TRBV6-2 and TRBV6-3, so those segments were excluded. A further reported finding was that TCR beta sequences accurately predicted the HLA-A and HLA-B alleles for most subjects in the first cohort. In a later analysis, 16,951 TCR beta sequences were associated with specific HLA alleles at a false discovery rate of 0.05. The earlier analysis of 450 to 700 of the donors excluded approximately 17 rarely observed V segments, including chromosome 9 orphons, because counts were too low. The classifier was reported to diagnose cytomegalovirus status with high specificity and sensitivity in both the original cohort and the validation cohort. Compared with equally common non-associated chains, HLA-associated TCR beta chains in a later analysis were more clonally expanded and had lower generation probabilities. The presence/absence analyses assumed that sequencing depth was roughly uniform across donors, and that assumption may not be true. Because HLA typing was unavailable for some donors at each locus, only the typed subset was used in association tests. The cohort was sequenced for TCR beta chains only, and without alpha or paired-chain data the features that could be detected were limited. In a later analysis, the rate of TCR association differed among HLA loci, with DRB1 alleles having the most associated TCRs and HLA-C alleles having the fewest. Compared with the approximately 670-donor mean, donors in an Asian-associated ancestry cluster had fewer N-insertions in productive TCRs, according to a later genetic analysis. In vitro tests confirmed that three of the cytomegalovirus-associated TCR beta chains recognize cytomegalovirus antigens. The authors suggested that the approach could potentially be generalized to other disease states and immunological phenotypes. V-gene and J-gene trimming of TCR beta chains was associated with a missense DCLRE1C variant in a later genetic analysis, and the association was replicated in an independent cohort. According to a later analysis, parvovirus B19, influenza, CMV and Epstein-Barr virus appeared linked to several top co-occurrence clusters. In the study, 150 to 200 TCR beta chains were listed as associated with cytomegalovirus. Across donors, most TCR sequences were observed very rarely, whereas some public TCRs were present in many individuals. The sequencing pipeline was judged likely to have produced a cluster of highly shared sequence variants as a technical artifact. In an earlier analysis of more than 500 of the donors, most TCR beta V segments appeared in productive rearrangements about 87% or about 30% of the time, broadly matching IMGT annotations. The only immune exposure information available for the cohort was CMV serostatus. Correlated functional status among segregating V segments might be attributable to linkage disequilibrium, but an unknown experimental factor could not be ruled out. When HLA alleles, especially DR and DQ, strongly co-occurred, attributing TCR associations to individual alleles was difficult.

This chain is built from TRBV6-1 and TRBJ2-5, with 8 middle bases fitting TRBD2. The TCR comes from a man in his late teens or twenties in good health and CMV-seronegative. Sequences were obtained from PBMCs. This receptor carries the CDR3 CASSGRAGAETQYF. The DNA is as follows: TGTGCCAGCAGTGGACGAGCGGGGGCGGAGACCCAGTACTTC.